The 20 T cell receptor beta chains reported below all come from one sample, sequenced in a study of cytomegalovirus exposure and HLA in healthy donors. PCR primers comprised 60 Vbeta and 13 Jbeta primers. Generated by immunoSEQ multiplex PCR, the TCRdb table keeps only in-frame clones and is missing some. This table has about 160,000 clones, about four fifths appearing once. Material: PBMCs. Receptors originate from a woman aged 50 to 60 in good health and CMV-seronegative.

J is TRBJ2-3 and V is TRBV5-4, with 9 bases lining up with TRBD2. V dropped 5 bases and J dropped 3; count of bases not matched to a gene: 4. Germline lookup yields CDR1 SGHNT and CDR2 YYREEE (reference sequence). This CDR3 contains 14 residues. In nucleotides, the CDR3 is TGTGCCAGCAGACCGCTAGCGGGGACAGATACGCAGTATTTT. It encodes CASRPLAGTDTQYF.

This clone was observed a handful of times. The V gene is TRBV7-8, the J gene TRBJ2-7, with 9 bases fitting TRBD1. The CDR3 is made up of 15 amino acids. J lost 3 bases, V lost 5 bases, and 8 bases had no gene match. The V gene's germline CDR1 is SGHVS and CDR2 FQNEAQ. CDR3 nucleotide sequence: TGTGCCAGCAGCGGCTCCGGGACAGGGTACTACGAGCAGTACTTC. This gives the protein CASSGSGTGYYEQYF.

This clone was observed a handful of times. V is TRBV7-8 and J is TRBJ1-3; D is unresolved. V was clipped by 1 base and J by 0 bases, with 7 bases between them. This CDR3 contains 15 residues. From germline, CDR1 is SGHVS and CDR2 FQNEAQ. CDR3 residues: CASSLDAYSGNTIYF. The CDR3 DNA reads as TGTGCCAGCAGCTTAGATGCCTACTCTGGAAACACCATATATTTT.

CDR3 nucleotide sequence: TGTGCCAGCGGACGACAGGGGGCAACCTACGAGCAGTACTTC. Translating it yields CASGRQGATYEQYF. V gene TRBV27 combines with J gene TRBJ2-7, with 10 positions matching TRBD1. CDR3 length: 14 residues. Germline V gene sequence: CDR1 MNHEY, CDR2 SMNVEV (reference sequence). Germline trimming cut 8 bases from V and 2 bases from J; bases unmatched to any gene: 6.

V is TRBV19 and J is TRBJ2-3, with D hard to call. Germline V gene lookup returns CDR1 LNHDA and CDR2 SQIVND (reference sequence). Trimming left V 3 bases short and J 6 bases short, with 16 bases between. The CDR3 contains 15 residues. This CDR3 reads CASSMGGVRTDTQYF. The CDR3 nucleotides are TGTGCCAGTAGTATGGGTGGAGTACGTACCGATACGCAGTATTTT.

CDR3 coding DNA: TGCGCCAGCAGCCAAGCCCCGGGACAGGCCTACTCCTATAATTCACCCCTCCACTTT. It translates to CASSQAPGQAYSYNSPLHF. The chain combines TRBV4-3 with TRBJ1-6; 8 bases line up with TRBD1. Germline loops: CDR1 LGHNA, CDR2 YSLEER. CDR3 size: 19 residues. J was trimmed by 0 bases and V by 1 base; bases with no gene match: 8.

This clone was observed once. The V and J genes are TRBV5-4 and TRBJ2-1; 8 positions agree with TRBD2. Trimming took 3 bases from V and 7 from J; bases not matched to a gene: 12. This CDR3 contains 16 residues. CDR1 and CDR2 (germline): SGHNT, YYREEE (reference sequence). The chain's CDR3 is CASSYGWVAGRNEQFF. The CDR3 DNA reads as TGTGCCAGCAGCTACGGGTGGGTAGCGGGGAGGAATGAGCAGTTCTTC.

In this sample, this clone turned up a few times. The chain recombines TRBV7-9 with TRBJ1-1; possibly TRBD1 for D (6 bases). This CDR3 contains 14 residues. In germline, CDR1 is SEHNR, CDR2 FQNEAQ (reference sequence). V shed 5 bases and J shed 4 bases, with 14 bases lying between them. Written as DNA, the CDR3 is TGTGCCAGCAGCCGTACAGGGATCGGCACTGAAGCTTTCTTT. It is translated as CASSRTGIGTEAFF.

This clone has a single count. This rearrangement joins TRBV5-1 to TRBJ2-2, with 11 nucleotides matching TRBD2. V was clipped by 7 bases and J by 1 base; unmatched bases: 3. The CDR3 has 15 residues. In germline, CDR1 is SGHRS, CDR2 YFSETQ. This CDR3 is CASSGLAGNTGELFF. The CDR3 coding sequence is TGCGCCAGCTCAGGACTAGCGGGGAACACCGGGGAGCTGTTTTTT.

J is TRBJ2-3 and V is TRBV5-6, with D possibly being TRBD2 (6 bases). V shed 4 bases and J shed 5 bases, with 8 bases lying between them. From germline, CDR1 is SGHDT and CDR2 YYEEEE. The CDR3 spans 12 residues. The DNA for the CDR3 is TGTGCCAGCAGCCCGGGGGTAGATACGCAGTATTTT. This translates into CASSPGVDTQYF.

The CDR3 DNA sequence: TGTGCCTGGAGCATCGGCAGGGCGAACACCGGGGAGCTGTTTTTT. Translation gives CAWSIGRANTGELFF. The V gene is TRBV30, the J gene TRBJ2-2; possibly TRBD1 for D (5 bases). Trimming stripped 3 bases from V and 0 bases from J, with 11 bases between. The CDR3 covers 15 residues. The germline V gene encodes CDR1 GTSNPN and CDR2 SVGIG (reference sequence).

The rearrangement uses TRBV9 and TRBJ1-1; no clear D. The CDR3 consists of 13 residues. Germline V CDR1 and CDR2: SGDLS, YYNGEE. Trimming shortened V by 1 base and J by 2 bases, and 6 bases separated the two germline ends. Here the CDR3 reads CASSVSLNTEAFF. The CDR3 DNA follows: TGTGCCAGCAGCGTAAGCTTAAACACTGAAGCTTTCTTT. Combining the CDR3 with reference TRBV9 and TRBJ1-1 gives the whole variable domain DSGVTQTPKHLITATGQRVTLRCSPRSGDLSVYWYQQSLDQGLQFLIQYYNGEERAKGNILERFSAQQFPDLHSELNLSSLELGDSALYFCASSVSLNTEAFFGQGTRLTVV.

This clone was seen more than once but under ten times. The chain joins TRBV5-1 to TRBJ2-5, with TRBD1 as a possible D gene (7 bases). The germline CDR1 and CDR2 sequences are SGHRS and YFSETQ. Trimming left V 4 bases short and J 2 bases short, with 12 bases between. The CDR3 totals 14 residues. CDR3 sequence (DNA): TGCGCCAGCAGCCCCGCGGGACAGCAAGAGACCCAGTACTTC. Translated: CASSPAGQQETQYF.

As regards this clone: The same CDR3 also results from other DNA sequences found in this sample. The chain is built from TRBV18 and TRBJ2-2, with 8 nucleotides matching TRBD1. Germline V gives CDR1 KGHSH, CDR2 LQKENI. The ends lost 2 bases at V and 2 bases at J; junction bases unmatched: 1. The CDR3 totals 15 residues. The CDR3 protein is CASSPTGGNTGELFF. For the CDR3, the DNA is TGTGCCAGCTCACCAACAGGGGGAAACACCGGGGAGCTGTTTTTT. Full variable domain (rest looked up from reference TRBV18 and TRBJ2-2): NAGVMQNPRHLVRRRGQEARLRCSPMKGHSHVYWYRQLPEEGLKFMVYLQKENIIDESGMPKERFSAEFPKEGPSILRIQQVVRGDSAAYFCASSPTGGNTGELFFGEGSRLTVL.

The gene calls are TRBV7-9 and TRBJ1-3; 8 bases fit TRBD1. Germline loops: CDR1 SEHNR, CDR2 FQNEAQ (reference sequence). The length of the CDR3 is 16 residues. V was pared by 5 bases and J by 1 base, with 7 bases of the junction left unmatched. In DNA form, the CDR3 reads TGTGCCAGCAGCCCCCGCGGACAGGGATCTGGAAACACCATATATTTT. Translating it yields CASSPRGQGSGNTIYF. Together with reference TRBV7-9 and TRBJ1-3, the CDR3 gives the full variable domain: DTGVSQNPRHKITKRGQNVTFRCDPISEHNRLYWYRQTLGQGPEFLTYFQNEAQLEKSRLLSDRFSAERPKGSFSTLEIQRTEQGDSAMYLCASSPRGQGSGNTIYFGEGSWLTVV.

The V call is TRBV19, the J call TRBJ1-5; the match to TRBD1 covers 9 bases. After removal of 3 bases from V and 6 bases from J, the junction contained 6 bases not matched to a gene. The CDR3 has 15 residues. Looked up from germline, CDR1 is LNHDA and CDR2 is SQIVND (reference sequence). CDR3 loop: CASSMGQGNSQPQHF. CDR3 DNA sequence: TGTGCCAGTAGTATGGGACAGGGAAACAGTCAGCCCCAGCATTTT.

This rearrangement joins TRBV28 to TRBJ1-4; TRBD1 is a possible D gene (6 bases). The CDR3 is 16 amino acids. Trimming removed 5 bases at V and 5 bases at J, with 18 bases between. The germline V gene encodes CDR1 MDHEN and CDR2 SYDVKM. The CDR3 sequence is CASSPRGQMINEKLFF. CDR3 coding DNA: TGTGCCAGCAGTCCACGTGGACAGATGATCAATGAAAAACTGTTTTTT.

The chain links TRBV29-1 to TRBJ2-5, with a weak D call TRBD1 (6 bases). Trimming took off 7 bases at V and 1 base at J, with 10 bases between the two ends. This CDR3 contains 12 residues. Per germline, CDR1 SQVTM and CDR2 ANQGSEA. CDR3 in DNA: TGCAGCGGACGGGACACCCAAGAGACCCAGTACTTC. Translating it yields CSGRDTQETQYF.

The chain couples TRBV10-3 to TRBJ2-1; maybe TRBD2 (5 bases). V lost 2 bases, J lost 0 bases, and 8 bases lay in between. In germline, CDR1 is ENHRY, CDR2 SYGVKD. This CDR3 comprises 15 residues. The CDR3 protein is CAISEKRTSYNEQFF. In nucleotides, the CDR3 is TGTGCCATCAGTGAGAAGCGGACCTCCTACAATGAGCAGTTCTTC.

The chain joins TRBV4-2 to TRBJ2-3, with 7 bases aligning to TRBD2. CDR3 length equals 16 residues. CDR1 is LGHNA, CDR2 YNFKEQ, per germline. V was pared by 0 bases and J by 2 bases, with 5 bases of the junction left unmatched. This CDR3 reads CASSQDGLADTDTQYF. Written as DNA, the CDR3 is TGTGCCAGCAGCCAAGATGGCCTAGCGGACACAGATACGCAGTATTTT.